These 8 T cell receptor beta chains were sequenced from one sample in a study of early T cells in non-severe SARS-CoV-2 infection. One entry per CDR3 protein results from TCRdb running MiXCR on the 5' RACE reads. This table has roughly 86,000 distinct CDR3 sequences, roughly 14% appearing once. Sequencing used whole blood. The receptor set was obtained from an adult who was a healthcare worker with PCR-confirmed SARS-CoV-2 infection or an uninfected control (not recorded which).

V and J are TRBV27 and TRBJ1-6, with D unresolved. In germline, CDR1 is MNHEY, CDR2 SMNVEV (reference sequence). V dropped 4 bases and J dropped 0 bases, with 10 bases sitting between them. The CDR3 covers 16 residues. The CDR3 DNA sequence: TGTGCCAGCAGTTCAATCGTGAGCTCCTATAATTCACCCCTCCACTTT. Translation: CASSSIVSSYNSPLHF.

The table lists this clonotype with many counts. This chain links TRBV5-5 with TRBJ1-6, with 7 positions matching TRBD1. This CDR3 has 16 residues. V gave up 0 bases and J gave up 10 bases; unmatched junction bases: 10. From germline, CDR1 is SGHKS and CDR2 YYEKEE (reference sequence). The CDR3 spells CASSLAGTGEVSPLHF. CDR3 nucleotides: TGTGCCAGCAGCTTGGCCGGAACAGGGGAAGTGTCACCCCTCCACTTT.

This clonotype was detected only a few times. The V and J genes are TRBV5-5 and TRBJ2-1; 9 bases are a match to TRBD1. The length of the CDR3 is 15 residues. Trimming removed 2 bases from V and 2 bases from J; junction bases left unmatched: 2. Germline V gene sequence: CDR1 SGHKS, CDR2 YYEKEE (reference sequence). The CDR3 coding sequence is TGTGCCAGCAGCTTACAGGGGGCTGCCTACAATGAGCAGTTCTTC. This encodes CASSLQGAAYNEQFF.

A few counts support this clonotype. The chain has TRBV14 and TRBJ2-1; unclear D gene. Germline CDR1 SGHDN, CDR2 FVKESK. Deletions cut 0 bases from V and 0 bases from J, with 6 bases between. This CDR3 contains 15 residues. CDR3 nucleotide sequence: TGTGCCAGCAGCCAAGATCCGAGCTCCTACAATGAGCAGTTCTTC. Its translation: CASSQDPSSYNEQFF.

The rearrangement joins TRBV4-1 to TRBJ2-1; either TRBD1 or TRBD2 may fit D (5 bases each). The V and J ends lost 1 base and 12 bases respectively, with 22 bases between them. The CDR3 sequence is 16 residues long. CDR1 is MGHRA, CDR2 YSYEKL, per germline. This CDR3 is CASSQVKRTGLGVQFF. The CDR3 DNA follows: TGCGCCAGCAGCCAAGTAAAGAGAACGGGCCTGGGGGTGCAGTTCTTC.

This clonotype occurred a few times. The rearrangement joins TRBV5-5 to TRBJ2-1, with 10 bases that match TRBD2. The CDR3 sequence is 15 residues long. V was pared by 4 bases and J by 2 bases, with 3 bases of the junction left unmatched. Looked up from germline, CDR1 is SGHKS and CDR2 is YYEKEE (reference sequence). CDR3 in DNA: TGTGCCAGCAGCGCTAGCGGGGGAACCTACAATGAGCAGTTCTTC. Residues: CASSASGGTYNEQFF. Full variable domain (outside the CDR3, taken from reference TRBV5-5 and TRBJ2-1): DAGVTQSPTHLIKTRGQQVTLRCSPISGHKSVSWYQQVLGQGPQFIFQYYEKEERGRGNFPDRFSARQFPNYSSELNVNALLLGDSALYLCASSASGGTYNEQFFGPGTRLTVL.

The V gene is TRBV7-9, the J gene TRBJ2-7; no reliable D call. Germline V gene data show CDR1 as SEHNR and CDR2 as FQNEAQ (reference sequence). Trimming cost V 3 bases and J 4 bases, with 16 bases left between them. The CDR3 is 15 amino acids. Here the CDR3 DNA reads TGTGCCAGCAGCTTCCGTAATACACTCGGTTACGAGCAGTACGTC. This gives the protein CASSFRNTLGYEQYV.

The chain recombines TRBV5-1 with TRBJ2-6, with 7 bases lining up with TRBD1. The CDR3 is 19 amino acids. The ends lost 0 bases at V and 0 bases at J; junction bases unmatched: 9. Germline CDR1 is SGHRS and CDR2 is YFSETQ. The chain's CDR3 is CASSLGQGPFRSGANVLTF. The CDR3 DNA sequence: TGCGCCAGCAGCTTGGGACAGGGACCATTCCGCTCTGGGGCCAACGTCCTGACTTTC.